A single sample is the source of the 5 T cell receptor beta chains below, sequenced in a study of CDR3 diversity in severe acne. TCRdb ran MiXCR on the PCR reads and lists one entry per CDR3 protein. The table lists more than 70,000 distinct CDR3 sequences, about half of them singletons, with around 10% in the top ten. Specimen: blood. The receptors derive from a male donor in good health, serving as a control.

V is TRBV6-4 and J is TRBJ1-2; D is unclear. Trimming removed 11 bases at V and 0 bases at J, with 10 bases between. Looked up from germline, CDR1 is MRHNA and CDR2 is SNTAGT. This CDR3 has 12 amino acids. The CDR3 reads CACRLANYGYTF. DNA of the CDR3: TGTGCCTGCCGTCTAGCTAACTATGGCTACACCTTC.

This clonotype was seen only a few times. V and J are TRBV5-1 and TRBJ2-3; no clear D gene. The V gene's germline CDR1 is SGHRS and CDR2 YFSETQ. V was shortened by 0 bases and J by 2 bases, with 7 bases between the two germline ends. CDR3 size: 14 residues. The CDR3 reads CASSLVVATDTQYF. The CDR3 DNA is TGCGCCAGCAGCTTGGTGGTCGCCACAGATACGCAGTATTTT.

The table lists this clonotype with many counts. The gene calls are TRBV20-1 and TRBJ1-1; D is perhaps TRBD1 (6 bases). The CDR3 covers 13 residues. Germline lookup yields CDR1 DFQATT and CDR2 SNEGSKA (reference sequence). V was cut by 4 bases and J by 2 bases, with 11 bases left in between. CDR3 coding DNA: TGCAGTGCTACAAGACAGGCAAACACTGAAGCTTTCTTT. It yields the protein CSATRQANTEAFF.

This clonotype was observed a single time. Since no conserved phenylalanine or tryptophan closes the CDR3, a read error is the likely cause. The rearrangement joins TRBV10-2 to TRBJ2-6; the D is unclear. V was shortened by 5 bases and J by 0 bases, with 5 bases between the two germline ends. The CDR3 length is 14 residues. In germline, CDR1 is WSHSY, CDR2 SAAADI. The CDR3 DNA reads as TGCGCCAGCAGTCGCGACTCTGGGGCCAACGTCCTGACTCTC. Translation: CASSRDSGANVLTL.

This clonotype was found a few times. This chain links TRBV2 with TRBJ1-5; 8 bases fit TRBD1. The CDR3 consists of 13 residues. The junction had 5 bases not matched to a gene; V was cut back by 10 bases and J by 3 bases. The germline CDR1 and CDR2 sequences are SNHLY and FYNNEI. As DNA, the CDR3 is TGTGCCATATGGACAGGGATCAATCAGCCCCAGCATTTT. Translation gives CAIWTGINQPQHF.